A selection of T cell receptor beta chains follows, all from one sample in a study of T cell changes during pregnancy in multiple sclerosis. The table came from immunoSEQ multiplex PCR; TCRdb's copy has only in-frame clones and leaves some out. The table shows about 50,000 clones, with less than 95% occurring only once. The sequencing used CD4+ T cells from peripheral blood mononuclear cells, collected in the third trimester of pregnancy. The receptors were gathered from a female donor with multiple sclerosis, enrolled in a pregnancy study. Each CDR3 is given with its conserved first and last residue. Fields, in order: clone size, V gene, D gene, J gene, CDR3 DNA, CDR3 protein. A D gene is named only where the DNA matches it firmly. The size entry is marked missing in some rows and otherwise reads once, few, many or a size class.

.	TRBV5-1	.	TRBJ2-7	TGCGCCAGCAGCGTAACAGGGCCACCTTCCTACGAGCAGTACTTC	CASSVTGPPSYEQYF
.	TRBV7-2	TRBD2	TRBJ2-7	TGTGCCAGCAGCTTAGGGGTCGGACTAGCGAGGAACGAGCAGTACTTC	CASSLGVGLARNEQYF
.	TRBV4-2	TRBD2	TRBJ2-1	TGTGCCAGCAGCCAAGAGGGGACTAGCGGACACAATGAGCAGTTCTTC	CASSQEGTSGHNEQFF
.	TRBV5-6	.	TRBJ1-1	TGTGCCAGCAGCTTACAGGAATATGGCACTGAAGCTTTCTTT	CASSLQEYGTEAFF
.	TRBV27	.	TRBJ1-2	TGTGCCAGCAGTCGAAACAGGGATTCTGGCTACACCTTC	CASSRNRDSGYTF
once	TRBV29-1	TRBD1	TRBJ2-3	TGCAGCGTTGAAGATCCTCGGACAGGGGGCGCAGATACGCAGTATTTT	CSVEDPRTGGADTQYF
.	TRBV7-3	TRBD2	TRBJ2-1	TGTGCCAGCAGCCCCCGGAAAGTAGCGGGGGGGAGCTCCTACAATGAGCAGTTCTTC	CASSPRKVAGGSSYNEQFF
.	TRBV5-6	.	TRBJ1-2	TGTGCCAGCAGCTTGGCTGAGACAGTCTATGGCTACACCTTC	CASSLAETVYGYTF
few	TRBV18	.	TRBJ2-6	TGTGCCAGCTCATGGTCGGCGGCCGAGAGCTCTGGGGCCAACGTCCTGACTTTC	CASSWSAAESSGANVLTF
.	TRBV11-3	TRBD1	TRBJ1-4	TGTGCCAGCAGCCCGGGGACAGGGAAACTGTTTTTT	CASSPGTGKLFF
.	TRBV11-2	TRBD1	TRBJ2-7	TGTGCCAGCAGCTTACGCAGGGGGCGTACAAACTCCTACGAGCAGTACTTC	CASSLRRGRTNSYEQYF
once	TRBV7-9	.	TRBJ1-2	TGTGCCAGCAGCCAGCGAACGGGACTCCGAGGGACTTTTGGCTACACCTTC	CASSQRTGLRGTFGYTF
.	TRBV7-9	.	TRBJ2-3	TGTGCCAGCAGCTTAGCGTTAGGGGGTAGCACAGATACGCAGTATTTT	CASSLALGGSTDTQYF
.	TRBV5-5	TRBD1	TRBJ1-5	TGTGCCAGCAGCTTGGGGCCGGGACAGGGGCCCTATAGCAATCAGCCCCAGCATTTT	CASSLGPGQGPYSNQPQHF
few	TRBV29-1	.	TRBJ1-1	TGCAGCGTTGACGTCCAGGGGAGCGGCACTGAAGCTTTCTTT	CSVDVQGSGTEAFF
.	TRBV6-6	.	TRBJ2-1	TGTGCCAGCAGCTCCTCGGGACTCGCGACGAATGAGCAGTTCTTC	CASSSSGLATNEQFF
.	TRBV5-1	.	TRBJ2-2	TGCGCCAGCAGCAATCCAGGGCGGACCGGGGAGCTGTTTTTT	CASSNPGRTGELFF
.	TRBV11-3	TRBD2	TRBJ2-7	TGTGCCAGCAGCTTGAGCGGGGGTGGGGCCTCCTACGAGCAGTACTTC	CASSLSGGGASYEQYF
.	TRBV11-3	.	TRBJ2-7	TGTGCCAGCAGTCGGGACACCAACTACGAGCAGTACTTC	CASSRDTNYEQYF
.	TRBV19	.	TRBJ2-7	TGTGCCAGCACCAAGACAGGTACCACCTACGAGCAGTACTTC	CASTKTGTTYEQYF
.	TRBV6-6	.	TRBJ2-7	TGTGCCAGCAGTAGCTACCGGGACTTCTCCTACGAGCAGTACTTC	CASSSYRDFSYEQYF
.	TRBV7-9	TRBD1	TRBJ2-7	TGTGCCAGCAGCTCAGGACAGGGTAGGTACGAGCAGTACTTC	CASSSGQGRYEQYF
.	TRBV5-1	TRBD1	TRBJ1-4	TGCGCCAGCAGCTTCTTGGGGACAGAGGAAAAACTGTTTTTT	CASSFLGTEEKLFF
few	TRBV2	TRBD1	TRBJ1-2	TGTGCCAGCAGTGAAGCGACGAGGACAGGGGTCCCCTTCTATGGCTACACCTTC	CASSEATRTGVPFYGYTF
.	TRBV7-3	.	TRBJ2-2	TGTGCCAGCAGCTTATTCAGGGTAGATAACACCGGGGAGCTGTTTTTT	CASSLFRVDNTGELFF
.	TRBV25-1	TRBD2	TRBJ2-4	TGTGCCAGCTCGACAGGGCGGGGGGGAAACATTCAGTACTTC	CASSTGRGGNIQYF
.	TRBV18	.	TRBJ1-6	TGTGCCAGCTCACCCGGTCCAGGAGGCCGGGGGGCTTCACCCCTCCACTTT	CASSPGPGGRGASPLHF
.	TRBV6-4	.	TRBJ1-6	TGTGCCAGCTTGGAGATTTCACCCCTCCACTTT	CASLEISPLHF
.	TRBV2	.	TRBJ2-5	TGTGCCAGCAGCGTCCGTAGCGGCCAAGAGACCCAGTACTTC	CASSVRSGQETQYF
.	TRBV7-7	.	TRBJ2-3	TGTGCCAGCAGCTGGGGAGCTGGGGTAGGGACAGATACGCAGTATTTT	CASSWGAGVGTDTQYF
.	TRBV11-3	.	TRBJ2-5	TGTGCCAGCAGCTCGGGAACCCAGTACTTC	CASSSGTQYF
once	TRBV9	TRBD1	TRBJ1-3	TGTGCCAGCAGCGTAGGAGGACAGGGGCCCATCTCTGGAAACACCATATATTTT	CASSVGGQGPISGNTIYF
.	TRBV6-6	.	TRBJ1-2	TGTGCCTGCTGGACAGTTAACTATGGCTACACCTTC	CACWTVNYGYTF
.	TRBV11-3	.	TRBJ2-1	TGTGCCAGCAGCAAACAACAGGTCAATGAGCAGTTCTTC	CASSKQQVNEQFF
.	TRBV10-3	.	TRBJ1-1	TGTGCCATCAGTGATGGATCCGGGTTTGATTTCTTT	CAISDGSGFDFF
.	TRBV4-1	TRBD1	TRBJ1-1	TGCGCCAGCAGCCAAGGACAGGGGGTTGAAGCTTTCTTT	CASSQGQGVEAFF
.	TRBV29-1	.	TRBJ2-3	TGCAGCGTTGACCGGGGAGATACGCAGTATTTT	CSVDRGDTQYF
.	TRBV6-5	TRBD2	TRBJ2-7	TGTGCCAGCAGTTACTATAAGACTAGCGGGGGTTACGAGCAGTACTTC	CASSYYKTSGGYEQYF
.	TRBV28	.	TRBJ1-2	TGTGCCAGCAGTCCGAACCCGACGGGACTTTATGGCTACACCTTC	CASSPNPTGLYGYTF
.	TRBV19	TRBD1	TRBJ1-2	TGTGCCAGTACTACCAGGGACAGCTATGGCTACACCTTC	CASTTRDSYGYTF
.	TRBV11-2	TRBD2	TRBJ2-1	TGTGCCAGCAGCTTATGGGAGGGTACCGGCAATGAGCAGTTCTTC	CASSLWEGTGNEQFF
.	TRBV5-1	.	TRBJ2-7	TGCGCCAGCAGCTTGAATTTTGCGGCCCTGAGCGAGCAGTACTTC	CASSLNFAALSEQYF
.	TRBV18	.	TRBJ2-5	TGTGCCAGCTCACACACCCGACAAGAGACCCAGTACTTC	CASSHTRQETQYF
.	TRBV2	.	TRBJ2-1	TGTGCCAGCGGGCGCCACTCCTACAATGAGCAGTTCTTC	CASGRHSYNEQFF
once	TRBV6-6	.	TRBJ1-6	TGTGCCGCCCGGGGAGCTAATTCACCCCTCCACTTT	CAARGANSPLHF
.	TRBV11-2	TRBD2	TRBJ2-1	TGTGCCAGCAGCTTAGGGCCTAGCGGGAGGGGTGAGCAGTTCTTC	CASSLGPSGRGEQFF
.	TRBV5-8	TRBD1	TRBJ2-7	TGTGCCAGCGCCCACGCAGGGGGCTACGAGCAGTACTTC	CASAHAGGYEQYF
.	TRBV7-2	.	TRBJ1-2	TGTGCCAGCAGCTTAGACATCGGAAGACAGCCCTCGAAAGGCTACACCTTC	CASSLDIGRQPSKGYTF
.	TRBV6-5	.	TRBJ1-6	TGTGCCAGCAGTTACTCAAGAGGGGGGAGGGATTCACCCCTCCACTTT	CASSYSRGGRDSPLHF
once	TRBV12-5	.	TRBJ2-7	TGTGCTAGTGGTCCGACCGAGAAGAAGAGGGACATTAACTACGAGCAGTACTTC	CASGPTEKKRDINYEQYF
.	TRBV7-2	TRBD2	TRBJ2-3	TGTGCCAGCAGACCGGGACTAGCGTCAGATACGCAGTATTTT	CASRPGLASDTQYF
.	TRBV2	.	TRBJ2-1	TGTGCCAGCAGTGAAGAATCTAGACAGCTCCTTGGGTCCGCGCAGTTCTTC	CASSEESRQLLGSAQFF